This T cell receptor beta chain was observed in a study of shared clonotypes between healthy human individuals. General observations from the study: Larger richness was generally estimated for naive than memory subsets. How much donors shared clonotypes was expected to be affected by sequencing depth. Only blood was sampled; tissue repertoires likely differ.

The CDR3 covers 17 residues. With 1 base removed from V and 1 base from J, the gap between germline ends came to 14 bases. The germline CDR1 and CDR2 sequences are SEHNR and FQNEAQ (reference sequence). Libraries were prepared by immunoSEQ multiplex PCR; TCRdb keeps only in-frame clonotypes and omits some of them. The profile shows approximately 740,000 clones, 90% to 95% of them singletons. This clone has a single count. Its matching antigen is unknown. The naive CD8 population came from CD45RO-negative cells selected for CCR7, without terminally differentiated effector memory CD45RA+ cells. This TCR was recovered from a man aged 25-45 years in good health. The gene calls are TRBV7-9 and TRBJ2-4; no clear D. Specimen: naive CD8+ T cells sorted from blood. CDR3 sequence: CASSLERPIGAKNIQYF. In DNA form, the CDR3 reads TGTGCCAGCAGCTTAGAACGGCCCATTGGGGCCAAAAACATTCAGTACTTC.